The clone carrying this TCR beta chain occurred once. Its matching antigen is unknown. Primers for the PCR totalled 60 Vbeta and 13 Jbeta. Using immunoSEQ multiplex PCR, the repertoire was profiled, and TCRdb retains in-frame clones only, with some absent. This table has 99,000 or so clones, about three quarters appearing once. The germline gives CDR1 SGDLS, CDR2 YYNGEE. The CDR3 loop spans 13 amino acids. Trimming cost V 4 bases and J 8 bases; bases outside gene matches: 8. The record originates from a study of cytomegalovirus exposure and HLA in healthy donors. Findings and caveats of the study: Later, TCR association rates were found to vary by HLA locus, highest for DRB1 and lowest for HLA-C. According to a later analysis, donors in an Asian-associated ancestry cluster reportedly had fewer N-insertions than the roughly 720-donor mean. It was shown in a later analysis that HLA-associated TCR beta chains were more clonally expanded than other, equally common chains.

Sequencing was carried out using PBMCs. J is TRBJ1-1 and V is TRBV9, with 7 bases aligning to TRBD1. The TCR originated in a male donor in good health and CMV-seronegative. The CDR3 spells CASSLQTGSEAFF. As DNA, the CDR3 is TGTGCCAGCAGCTTACAGACAGGGTCCGAAGCTTTCTTT.